This T cell receptor beta chain emerged from a study of preoperative IRX-2 immunotherapy in early breast cancer. Indicated treatment: preoperative locoregional IRX-2 cytokine immunotherapy. Preoperative locoregional IRX-2 cytokine immunotherapy was tested in the phase Ib source study. Trimming removed 2 bases at V and 4 bases at J, with 17 bases between. Germline V gene sequence: CDR1 SGHNT, CDR2 YENEEA. The CDR3 has 16 residues. The repertoire was sequenced with immunoSEQ multiplex PCR; TCRdb's copy has only in-frame clones and lacks some. The table lists 3,000 to 4,000 clones, roughly 80% of them singletons.

This chain connects TRBV11-3 to TRBJ1-2, with D tentatively TRBD1 (5 bases). The sequences come from tumor tissue, collected after IRX-2 immunotherapy. This receptor was taken from a human donor with breast cancer. DNA of the CDR3: TGTGCCAGCAGCTTAAGGGCGCGGCAGGGATCCTATGGCTACACCTTC. Amino acid sequence: CASSLRARQGSYGYTF. Full variable domain (rest looked up from reference TRBV11-3 and TRBJ1-2): EAGVVQSPRYKIIEKKQPVAFWCNPISGHNTLYWYLQNLGQGPELLIRYENEEAVDDSQLPKDRFSAERLKGVDSTLKIQPAELGDSAVYLCASSLRARQGSYGYTFGSGTRLTVV.